The 22 T cell receptor beta chains reported below all come from one sample, sequenced in a study of cytotoxic CD8 clonotypes in ibrutinib-treated CLL. Assay used: immunoSEQ multiplex PCR; TCRdb lists only in-frame clones, some missing. Of approximately 45,000 clones listed, under 75% are singletons. This specimen consisted of PBMCs, obtained after 12 months of ibrutinib treatment. Every receptor here comes from a human donor with chronic lymphocytic leukemia.

This sequence joins TRBV6-1 and TRBJ1-2; no definite D call. The CDR3 contains 12 residues. Germline V CDR1 and CDR2: MNHNS, SASEGT. Between the trimmed V and J ends, which lost 2 bases and 8 bases, there was a span of 9 bases. For the CDR3, the DNA is TGTGCCAGCAGTGAACCCCCCCAAGGCTACACCTTC. The encoded protein is CASSEPPQGYTF.

The chain uses TRBV29-1 and TRBJ2-7; either TRBD1 or TRBD2 may supply D (5 bases each). The CDR3 has 11 residues. With 7 bases removed from V and 3 bases from J, the gap between germline ends came to 10 bases. Per the germline V gene, CDR1 is SQVTM and CDR2 is ANQGSEA. For the CDR3, the DNA is TGCAGCGCCGCGAGGGGCTACGAGCAGTACTTC. Its translation is CSAARGYEQYF.

The chain uses TRBV28 and TRBJ2-3; no definite D call. Germline values: CDR1 MDHEN, CDR2 SYDVKM. The CDR3 length is 15 residues. Trimming took 3 bases from V and 5 from J, leaving 15 bases between them. The CDR3 coding sequence is TGTGCCAGCAGTTTCGGCAGCGAATCGCTAGATACGCAGTATTTT. It encodes CASSFGSESLDTQYF.

The chain links TRBV2 to TRBJ2-5; 8 nucleotides match TRBD2. J lost 5 bases, V lost 5 bases, and 16 bases had no gene match. Germline CDR1 and CDR2: SNHLY and FYNNEI. This CDR3 has 17 residues. Here the CDR3 reads CASSTRGGGGSWETQYF. The CDR3 DNA reads as TGTGCCAGCAGTACCCGGGGGGGCGGGGGCTCCTGGGAGACCCAGTACTTC. Looking up the rest from reference TRBV2 and TRBJ2-5 gives the full variable domain: EPEVTQTPSHQVTQMGQEVILRCVPISNHLYFYWYRQILGQKVEFLVSFYNNEISEKSEIFDDQFSVERPDGSNFTLKIRSTKLEDSAMYFCASSTRGGGGSWETQYFGPGTRLLVL.

The sample holds a few counts of this clone. This chain joins TRBV7-3 and TRBJ2-1; weak D call: TRBD2 (6 bases). Germline loops: CDR1 SGHTA, CDR2 FQGTGA. The CDR3 length is 15 residues. Trimming removed 0 bases from V and 0 bases from J, with 6 bases in between. The CDR3 DNA follows: TGTGCCAGCAGCTTAACGCGGGACTCCTACAATGAGCAGTTCTTC. Protein product: CASSLTRDSYNEQFF.

The V gene is TRBV5-1, the J gene TRBJ1-4; TRBD1 is a possible D gene (6 bases). The germline gives CDR1 SGHRS, CDR2 YFSETQ. Trimming cost V 0 bases and J 7 bases, with 10 bases left between them. The length of the CDR3 is 14 residues. The CDR3 DNA reads TGCGCCAGCAGCTTGGAGAGGGGGAGTGAAAAACTGTTTTTT. This sequence encodes CASSLERGSEKLFF. The full variable domain, completed using reference TRBV5-1 and TRBJ1-4, is KAGVTQTPRYLIKTRGQQVTLSCSPISGHRSVSWYQQTPGQGLQFLFEYFSETQRNKGNFPGRFSGRQFSNSRSEMNVSTLELGDSALYLCASSLERGSEKLFFGSGTQLSVL.

This clone has a handful of counts. The V gene is TRBV4-1, the J gene TRBJ2-3, with D possibly being TRBD2 (5 bases). The CDR3 consists of 16 residues. CDR1 MGHRA and CDR2 YSYEKL come from the germline V gene. V shed 2 bases and J shed 6 bases, with 18 bases lying between them. DNA of the CDR3: TGCGCCAGCAGCCAAACGGGGATTTCCCGCCGGGATACGCAGTATTTT. It yields the protein CASSQTGISRRDTQYF.

The chain recombines TRBV6-6 with TRBJ2-5, with 7 bases matching TRBD1. This CDR3 spans 14 amino acids. Trimming took 7 bases from V and 4 from J; bases not matched to a gene: 9. CDR1 is MNHNY, CDR2 SVGAGI, per germline (reference sequence). CDR3 region: CASTIQGSLETQYF. In nucleotides, the CDR3 is TGTGCCAGCACCATACAGGGGTCCCTAGAGACCCAGTACTTC.

This rearrangement joins TRBV7-2 to TRBJ2-1, with a weak D call TRBD2 (6 bases). Germline CDR1 SGHTA, CDR2 FQGNSA. The CDR3 sequence is 14 residues long. Trimming left V 6 bases short and J 8 bases short, with 17 bases between. In DNA, the CDR3 is TGTGCCAGCAGGAGACTAGGAATCGTCTATGAGCAGTTCTTC. Translated, it gives CASRRLGIVYEQFF.

The chain employs TRBV10-3 and TRBJ1-6; 7 bases map to TRBD1. Unmatched junction bases numbered 6, after V lost 6 bases and J lost 7 bases. CDR1 ENHRY and CDR2 SYGVKD come from the germline V gene. The CDR3 loop spans 14 amino acids. The CDR3 here is CAIRLGQPNSPLHF. DNA of the CDR3: TGTGCCATCAGACTGGGACAGCCAAATTCACCCCTCCACTTT.

The genes are TRBV6-5 and TRBJ2-5, with 7 positions matching TRBD1. J gave up 1 base and V 9 bases, and 11 bases lay outside the gene matches. The CDR3 is made up of 15 amino acids. The germline CDR1 and CDR2 sequences are MNHEY and SVGAGI. CDR3: CASGRQGMSQETQYF. The CDR3 DNA is TGTGCCAGTGGAAGACAGGGAATGTCCCAAGAGACCCAGTACTTC.

V and J are TRBV4-1 and TRBJ1-2, with D unclear. The CDR3 consists of 14 residues. Trimming shortened V by 1 base and J by 4 bases, and 10 bases separated the two germline ends. CDR1 is MGHRA, CDR2 YSYEKL, per germline. The CDR3 DNA reads TGCGCCAGCAGCCAAGGTTGGCAGATCTATGGCTACACCTTC. Translating it yields CASSQGWQIYGYTF.

The chain has TRBV5-1 and TRBJ2-3; D remains ambiguous. Germline-derived CDR1 and CDR2 are SGHRS and YFSETQ. The CDR3 runs 12 residues. Trimming left V 0 bases short and J 3 bases short, with 2 bases between. Here the CDR3 reads CASSLVTDTQYF. CDR3 bases: TGCGCCAGCAGCTTGGTAACAGATACGCAGTATTTT.

This clone occurred once. This rearrangement joins TRBV12-2 to TRBJ2-7. TRBV12-2 is recorded as a pseudogene. The CDR3 is made up of 12 amino acids. CDR3 loop: CASRPRSHEQYF. As DNA, the CDR3 is TGTGCAAGTCGCCCCCGCTCCCACGAGCAGTACTTC.

This clone was seen more than once but under ten times. The chain links TRBV29-1 to TRBJ1-6; weak D call: TRBD1 (6 bases). The CDR3 extends over 14 amino acids. The V gene lost 8 bases and the J gene lost 7 bases, with 18 bases spanning the gap. The germline gives CDR1 SQVTM, CDR2 ANQGSEA. The CDR3 reads CSFTTGQGNSPLHF. CDR3 DNA sequence: TGCAGCTTCACAACCGGTCAGGGGAATTCACCCCTCCACTTT.

There are a few counts of this clone. The chain links TRBV5-1 to TRBJ2-2; 9 positions agree with TRBD1. The trim removed 5 bases at V and 0 bases at J, leaving 5 bases unmatched. Germline values: CDR1 SGHRS, CDR2 YFSETQ. The CDR3 length is 16 residues. CDR3: CASRSTGGANTGELFF. The CDR3 DNA sequence: TGCGCCAGCAGATCTACAGGGGGCGCGAACACCGGGGAGCTGTTTTTT. Together with reference TRBV5-1 and TRBJ2-2, the CDR3 gives the full variable domain: KAGVTQTPRYLIKTRGQQVTLSCSPISGHRSVSWYQQTPGQGLQFLFEYFSETQRNKGNFPGRFSGRQFSNSRSEMNVSTLELGDSALYLCASRSTGGANTGELFFGEGSRLTVL.

The V gene is TRBV19, the J gene TRBJ1-2; D call uncertain. The CDR3 runs to 11 residues. Germline-derived CDR1 and CDR2 are LNHDA and SQIVND (reference sequence). With 3 bases removed from V and 4 bases from J, the gap between germline ends came to 3 bases. The CDR3 nucleotides are TGTGCCAGTAGTATCTTCTATGGCTACACCTTC. Translated: CASSIFYGYTF.

The chain couples TRBV6-5 to TRBJ2-7; D may correspond to TRBD1 or TRBD2 (5 bases each). The CDR3 length is 15 residues. CDR1 is MNHEY and CDR2 is SVGAGI in the germline V gene. V lost 2 bases to trimming and J lost 3 bases, with 14 bases between them. The CDR3 is CASSYGTGSSYEQYF. In DNA, the CDR3 is TGTGCCAGCAGTTACGGGACCGGGTCCAGCTACGAGCAGTACTTC.

The V call is TRBV11-2, the J call TRBJ2-2; no firm D call. V lost 1 base and J 1 base, leaving 4 bases between the germline ends. The CDR3 totals 14 residues. Germline CDR1 is SGHAT and CDR2 is FQNNGV. The CDR3 reads CASSLVRNTGELFF. CDR3 nucleotide sequence: TGTGCCAGCAGCTTAGTACGGAACACCGGGGAGCTGTTTTTT.

The V call is TRBV7-9, the J call TRBJ1-4; no clear D gene. V gave up 6 bases and J gave up 5 bases, with 7 bases separating them. Germline assignment: CDR1 SEHNR and CDR2 FQNEAQ (reference sequence). CDR3 length: 12 amino acids. CDR3 sequence reads: CASRRENEKLFF. The CDR3 DNA reads as TGTGCCAGCAGGAGGGAGAATGAAAAACTGTTTTTT.

This clone was counted once. J is TRBJ2-3 and V is TRBV9, with no clear D. Trimming stripped 1 base from V and 6 bases from J, with 9 bases between. The CDR3 sequence is 13 residues long. Germline values: CDR1 SGDLS, CDR2 YYNGEE. The DNA of the CDR3 is TGTGCCAGCAGCGTATTTTTGAAGGATACGCAGTATTTT. Its protein product is CASSVFLKDTQYF.

This chain joins TRBV6-1 and TRBJ1-3; D call uncertain. Germline V lookup: CDR1 MNHNS, CDR2 SASEGT. With 3 bases removed from V and 8 bases from J, the gap between germline ends came to 17 bases. This CDR3 has 15 residues. The CDR3 reads CASSEDGNLYYTIYF. CDR3 DNA: TGTGCCAGCAGTGAGGATGGCAATTTATACTACACCATATATTTT.